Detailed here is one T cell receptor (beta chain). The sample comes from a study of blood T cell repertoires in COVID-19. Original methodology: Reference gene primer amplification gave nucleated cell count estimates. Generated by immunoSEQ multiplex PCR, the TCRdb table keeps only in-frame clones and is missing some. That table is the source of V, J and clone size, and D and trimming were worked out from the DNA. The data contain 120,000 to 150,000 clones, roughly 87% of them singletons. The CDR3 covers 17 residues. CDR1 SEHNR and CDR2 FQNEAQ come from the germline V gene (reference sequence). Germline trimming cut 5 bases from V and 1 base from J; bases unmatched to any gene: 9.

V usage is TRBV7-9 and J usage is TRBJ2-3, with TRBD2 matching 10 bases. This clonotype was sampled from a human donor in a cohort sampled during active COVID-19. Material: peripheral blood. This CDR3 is CASSGRLAGVGTDTQYF. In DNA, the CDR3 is TGTGCCAGCAGCGGTCGGCTAGCGGGGGTTGGCACAGATACGCAGTATTTT.